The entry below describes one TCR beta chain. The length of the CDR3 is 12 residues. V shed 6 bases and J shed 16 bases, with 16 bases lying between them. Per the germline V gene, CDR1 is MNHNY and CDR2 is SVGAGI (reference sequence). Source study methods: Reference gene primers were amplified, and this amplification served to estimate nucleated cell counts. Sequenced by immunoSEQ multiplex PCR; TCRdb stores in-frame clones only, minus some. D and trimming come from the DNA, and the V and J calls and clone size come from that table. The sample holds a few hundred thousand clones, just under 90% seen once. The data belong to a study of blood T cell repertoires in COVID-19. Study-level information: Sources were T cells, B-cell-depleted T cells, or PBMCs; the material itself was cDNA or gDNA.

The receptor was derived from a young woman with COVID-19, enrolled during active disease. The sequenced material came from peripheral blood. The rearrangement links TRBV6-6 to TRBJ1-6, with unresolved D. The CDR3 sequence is CASSPDSVRLHF. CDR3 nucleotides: TGTGCCAGCAGCCCGGATTCAGTGAGGCTCCACTTT.